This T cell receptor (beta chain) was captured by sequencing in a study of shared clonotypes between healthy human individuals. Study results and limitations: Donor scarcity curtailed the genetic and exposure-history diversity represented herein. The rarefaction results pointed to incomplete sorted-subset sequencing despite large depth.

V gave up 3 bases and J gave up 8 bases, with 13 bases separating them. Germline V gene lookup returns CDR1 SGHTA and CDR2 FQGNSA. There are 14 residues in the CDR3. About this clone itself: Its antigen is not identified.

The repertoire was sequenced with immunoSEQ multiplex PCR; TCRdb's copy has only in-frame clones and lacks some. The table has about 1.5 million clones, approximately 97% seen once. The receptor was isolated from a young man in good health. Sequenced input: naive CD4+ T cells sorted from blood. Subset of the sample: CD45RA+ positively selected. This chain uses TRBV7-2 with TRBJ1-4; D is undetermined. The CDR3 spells CASSFGSTGEKLFF. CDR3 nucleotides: TGTGCCAGCAGCTTCGGCAGCACTGGGGAAAAACTGTTTTTT.